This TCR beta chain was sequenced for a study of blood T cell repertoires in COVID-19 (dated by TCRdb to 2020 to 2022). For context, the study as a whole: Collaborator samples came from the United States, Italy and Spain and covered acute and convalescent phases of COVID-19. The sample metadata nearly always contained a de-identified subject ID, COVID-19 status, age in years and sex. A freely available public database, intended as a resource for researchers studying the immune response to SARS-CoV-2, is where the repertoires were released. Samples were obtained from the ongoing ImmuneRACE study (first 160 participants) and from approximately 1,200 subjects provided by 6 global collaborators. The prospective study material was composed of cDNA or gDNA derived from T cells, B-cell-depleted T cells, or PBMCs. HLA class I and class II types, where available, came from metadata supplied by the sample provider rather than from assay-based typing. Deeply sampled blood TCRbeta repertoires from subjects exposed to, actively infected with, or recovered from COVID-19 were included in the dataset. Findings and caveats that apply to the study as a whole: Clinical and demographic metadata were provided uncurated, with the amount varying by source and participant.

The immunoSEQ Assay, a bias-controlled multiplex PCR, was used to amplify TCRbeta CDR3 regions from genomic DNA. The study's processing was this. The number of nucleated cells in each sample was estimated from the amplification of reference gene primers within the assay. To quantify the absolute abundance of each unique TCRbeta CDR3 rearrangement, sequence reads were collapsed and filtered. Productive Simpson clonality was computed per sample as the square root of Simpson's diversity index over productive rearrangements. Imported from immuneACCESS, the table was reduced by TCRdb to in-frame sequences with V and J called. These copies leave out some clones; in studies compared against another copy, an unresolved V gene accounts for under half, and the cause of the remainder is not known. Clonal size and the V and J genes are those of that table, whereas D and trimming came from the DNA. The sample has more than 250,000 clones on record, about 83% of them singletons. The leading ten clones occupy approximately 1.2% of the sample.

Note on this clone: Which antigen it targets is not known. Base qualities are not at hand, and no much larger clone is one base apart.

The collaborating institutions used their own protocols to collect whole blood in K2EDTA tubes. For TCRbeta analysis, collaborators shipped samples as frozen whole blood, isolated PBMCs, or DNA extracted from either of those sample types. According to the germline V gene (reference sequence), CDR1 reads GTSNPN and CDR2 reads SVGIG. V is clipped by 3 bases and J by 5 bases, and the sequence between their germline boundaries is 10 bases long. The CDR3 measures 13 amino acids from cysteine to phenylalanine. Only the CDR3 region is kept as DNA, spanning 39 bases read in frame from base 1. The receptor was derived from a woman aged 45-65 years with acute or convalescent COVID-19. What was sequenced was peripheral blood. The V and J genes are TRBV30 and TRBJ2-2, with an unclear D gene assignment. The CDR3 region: CAWRPSRTGELFF. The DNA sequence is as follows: TGTGCCTGGAGGCCCTCGAGGACCGGGGAGCTGTTTTTT.